The 2 T cell receptor beta chains below were found in one sample sequenced in a study of cytomegalovirus exposure and HLA in healthy donors. The study ran its PCR with 60 Vbeta and 13 Jbeta primers. Clones were sequenced by immunoSEQ multiplex PCR, and TCRdb holds only the in-frame ones, with some missing. The table has about 130,000 clones, nearly 85% seen once. What was sequenced was PBMCs. The receptors were sampled from a boy between 5 and 17 years old in good health and CMV-seronegative.

V is TRBV4-3 and J is TRBJ2-7, with 11 bases matching TRBD2. The CDR3 is made up of 15 amino acids. The junction had 3 bases not matched to a gene; V was cut back by 1 base and J by 4 bases. Per the germline V gene, CDR1 is LGHNA and CDR2 is YSLEER. Here the CDR3 reads CASSQGLAGLYEQYF. CDR3 bases: TGCGCCAGCAGCCAAGGACTAGCGGGATTATACGAGCAGTACTTC.

The chain is built from TRBV6-5 and TRBJ2-5; tentatively, D is TRBD2 (5 bases). Germline lookup yields CDR1 MNHEY and CDR2 SVGAGI. The CDR3 is 13 amino acids. Trimming removed 8 bases from V and 6 bases from J, with 16 bases in between. CDR3 sequence reads: CASRPGPGKTQYF. The CDR3 DNA is TGTGCCAGCCGGCCAGGCCCCGGGAAGACCCAGTACTTC.